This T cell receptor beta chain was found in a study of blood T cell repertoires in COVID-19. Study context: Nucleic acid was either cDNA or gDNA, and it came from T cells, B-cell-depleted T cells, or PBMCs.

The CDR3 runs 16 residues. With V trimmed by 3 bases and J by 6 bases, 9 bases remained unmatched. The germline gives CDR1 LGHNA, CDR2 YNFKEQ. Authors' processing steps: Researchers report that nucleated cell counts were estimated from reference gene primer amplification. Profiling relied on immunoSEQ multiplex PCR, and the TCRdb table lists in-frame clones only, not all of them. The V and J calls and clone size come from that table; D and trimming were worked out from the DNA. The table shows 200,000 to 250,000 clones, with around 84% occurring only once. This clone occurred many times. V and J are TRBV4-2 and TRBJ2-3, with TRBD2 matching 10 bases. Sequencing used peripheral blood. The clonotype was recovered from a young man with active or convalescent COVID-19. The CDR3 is CASSHRLAGEGDTQYF. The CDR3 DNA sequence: TGTGCCAGCAGCCATCGGCTAGCGGGGGAGGGGGATACGCAGTATTTT.